These 29 T cell receptor beta chains came from one sample sequenced in a study of blood T cell repertoires in COVID-19. Clones were read by immunoSEQ multiplex PCR, and TCRdb kept only the in-frame ones, dropping some. The data show approximately 130,000 clones, 80% seen once. Sequencing input: peripheral blood. Every receptor here comes from a human donor in a cohort sampled during active COVID-19.

The rearrangement joins TRBV28 to TRBJ1-3, with TRBD1 identical over 8 bases. V lost 6 bases and J lost 4; bases outside the gene matches: 14. The CDR3 covers 17 residues. CDR1 is MDHEN, CDR2 SYDVKM, per germline. CDR3 protein: CASSPPLQGAGGNTIYF. Written as DNA, the CDR3 is TGTGCCAGCAGCCCCCCTCTTCAGGGGGCGGGAGGAAACACCATATATTTT.

The chain has TRBV7-9 and TRBJ2-3; D may be TRBD2 (6 bases). Trimming removed 4 bases at V and 4 bases at J, with 27 bases between. The CDR3 spans 19 residues. CDR1 and CDR2 from the germline V gene are SEHNR and FQNEAQ (reference sequence). Here the CDR3 DNA reads TGTGCCAGCAGCTCCACAGGAACGGCCGGCGGGATCAGGCCAGATACGCAGTATTTT. Translated, it gives CASSSTGTAGGIRPDTQYF.

The chain couples TRBV7-9 to TRBJ1-2; 11 bases map to TRBD1. This CDR3 is built from 15 residues. Per the germline V gene, CDR1 is SEHNR and CDR2 is FQNEAQ (reference sequence). Trimming removed 3 bases from V and 4 bases from J; junction bases left unmatched: 4. CDR3 DNA: TGTGCCAGCAGCTTGGACAGGGGGCTTGCCTATGGCTACACCTTC. Protein product: CASSLDRGLAYGYTF.

The chain is built from TRBV6-6 and TRBJ2-5; 8 nucleotides agree with TRBD2. V lost 2 bases to trimming and J lost 5 bases; unmatched junction nucleotides: 1. This CDR3 comprises 13 residues. Germline V gene lookup returns CDR1 MNHNY and CDR2 SVGAGI (reference sequence). The CDR3 loop reads CASSYRGGETQYF. The CDR3 DNA reads TGTGCCAGCAGTTACCGGGGGGGCGAGACCCAGTACTTC.

This rearrangement joins TRBV18 to TRBJ1-2, with TRBD1 matching 8 bases. Germline V gives CDR1 KGHSH, CDR2 LQKENI. V shed 3 bases and J 0 bases; nucleotides not matched to a gene: 6. This CDR3 contains 16 residues. As DNA, the CDR3 is TGTGCCAGCTCACCTTCGACAGGGGTGGCTAACTATGGCTACACCTTC. It specifies CASSPSTGVANYGYTF.

The genes are TRBV7-2 and TRBJ2-1; possibly TRBD2 for D (5 bases). Germline V gene data show CDR1 as SGHTA and CDR2 as FQGNSA. The CDR3 consists of 13 residues. V was pared by 6 bases and J by 5 bases, with 11 bases between. The CDR3 nucleotides are TGTGCCAGCAGTTTCTACGGGAACAATGAGCAGTTCTTC. This encodes CASSFYGNNEQFF.

The rearrangement uses TRBV28 and TRBJ2-2; 11 bases align to TRBD1. Unmatched junction bases numbered 5, after V lost 6 bases and J lost 5 bases. This CDR3 contains 15 residues. Germline V gene sequence: CDR1 MDHEN, CDR2 SYDVKM. CDR3 sequence (DNA): TGTGCCAGCAGGGAGGACAGGGGGCGAACCGGGGAGCTGTTTTTT. Translating gives CASREDRGRTGELFF.

The gene calls are TRBV18 and TRBJ2-5; 7 bases align to TRBD1. The length of the CDR3 is 15 residues. CDR1 KGHSH and CDR2 LQKENI come from the germline V gene. V shed 3 bases, J shed 5 bases, and the junction held 9 bases outside the gene matches. The CDR3 DNA is TGTGCCAGCTCACCGGACGGACAGGCCTTGGAGACCCAGTACTTC. As protein: CASSPDGQALETQYF.

The rearrangement links TRBV24-1 to TRBJ2-6, with 7 bases aligning to TRBD1. CDR1 is KGHDR and CDR2 is SFDVKD in the germline V gene. V shed 4 bases, J shed 2 bases, and the junction held 4 bases outside the gene matches. The CDR3 spans 16 residues. CDR3: CATSDLDRAGANVLTF. The CDR3 DNA sequence: TGTGCCACCAGTGACCTCGACAGGGCTGGGGCCAACGTCCTGACTTTC.

The genes are TRBV6-5 and TRBJ2-7, with 9 bases aligning to TRBD1. V dropped 4 bases and J dropped 6; count of bases not matched to a gene: 10. The V gene's germline CDR1 is MNHEY and CDR2 SVGAGI. CDR3 size: 15 residues. In DNA, the CDR3 is TGTGCCAGCAGTTGGGGACAGGGTCGTCTCTCCGAGCAGTACTTC. Residues: CASSWGQGRLSEQYF.

The rearrangement joins TRBV7-2 to TRBJ2-7; possible D gene TRBD2, 5 bases. The ends were cut back, 3 bases at V and 7 bases at J, with 13 bases in the middle. The CDR3 spans 13 residues. The germline CDR1 and CDR2 sequences are SGHTA and FQGNSA. CDR3 amino acids: CASSLTRGEEQYF. The CDR3 nucleotides read TGTGCCAGCAGCTTGACCCGGGGAGAGGAGCAGTACTTC.

CDR3 DNA: TGTGCCAGCAGTGCAAGAACAGGGAGGGCAGAGACCCAGTACTTC. Its protein product is CASSARTGRAETQYF. The chain joins TRBV27 to TRBJ2-5, with a possible D match to TRBD2 (7 bases). The CDR3 is 15 residues long. Germline CDR1 and CDR2: MNHEY and SMNVEV (reference sequence). V was trimmed by 5 bases and J by 4 bases, leaving 17 bases between them.

The chain has TRBV2 and TRBJ2-5; a weak D match, TRBD1 (6 bases). This CDR3 is built from 14 residues. Germline CDR1 SNHLY, CDR2 FYNNEI. Trimming took off 3 bases at V and 5 bases at J, with 13 bases between the two ends. CDR3 region: CASSEGASWETQYF. CDR3 DNA sequence: TGTGCCAGCAGTGAGGGGGCATCTTGGGAGACCCAGTACTTC.

The genes are TRBV28 and TRBJ1-6; 8 positions agree with TRBD1. With 6 bases clipped from V and 8 bases from J, the junction kept 12 bases outside the gene matches. CDR1 MDHEN and CDR2 SYDVKM come from the germline V gene. The CDR3 covers 16 residues. Here the CDR3 reads CASSLPQGARDSPLHF. DNA of the CDR3: TGTGCCAGCAGCTTACCGCAGGGGGCTAGGGATTCACCCCTCCACTTT.

This sequence joins TRBV10-3 and TRBJ2-7, with a possible D match to TRBD1 (6 bases). V gave up 6 bases and J gave up 7 bases, with 13 bases separating them. The CDR3 loop spans 12 amino acids. Germline-derived CDR1 and CDR2 are ENHRY and SYGVKD. Here the CDR3 reads CAIRDSRQEQYF. The CDR3 DNA follows: TGTGCCATCAGGGACAGCCGACAAGAGCAGTACTTC.

In its sample, this clone was seen a few times. V is TRBV27 and J is TRBJ2-2; 9 positions agree with TRBD1. Trimming cost V 3 bases and J 5 bases; bases outside gene matches: 10. The CDR3 has 17 residues. The germline CDR1 and CDR2 sequences are MNHEY and SMNVEV (reference sequence). Here the CDR3 reads CASSFLRTGATTGELFF. The CDR3 region has the DNA TGTGCCAGCAGTTTCCTTCGGACAGGGGCCACTACCGGGGAGCTGTTTTTT.

This clone was observed once. The J gene is TRBJ1-2, the V gene TRBV10-3; D is undetermined. Germline values: CDR1 ENHRY, CDR2 SYGVKD. V was cut by 9 bases and J by 1 base, with 9 bases left in between. This CDR3 spans 12 amino acids. CDR3 in amino acids: CAIADINYGYTF. In DNA, the CDR3 is TGTGCCATAGCTGACATTAACTATGGCTACACCTTC.

The V call is TRBV2, the J call TRBJ2-3; 11 positions agree with TRBD2. Germline trimming cut 3 bases from V and 5 bases from J; bases unmatched to any gene: 19. Per the germline V gene, CDR1 is SNHLY and CDR2 is FYNNEI. The CDR3 totals 20 residues. The CDR3 nucleotides read TGTGCCAGCAGTGACCTGCTTGGGTTAGCGGGGGGGCGTCCTGGAGATACGCAGTATTTT. Amino acid sequence: CASSDLLGLAGGRPGDTQYF.

This chain links TRBV5-1 with TRBJ2-7; TRBD1 matches 10 bases. The CDR3 runs to 15 residues. V trimming: 3 bases; J trimming: 2 bases; junction bases outside the gene matches: 5. Germline V gives CDR1 SGHRS, CDR2 YFSETQ. The CDR3 sequence is CASSSETGGAYEQYF. DNA for the CDR3: TGCGCCAGCAGCTCCGAGACAGGGGGCGCCTACGAGCAGTACTTC.

Only one count was recorded for this clone. V gene TRBV9 combines with J gene TRBJ1-3, with 7 bases lining up with TRBD1. V dropped 0 bases and J dropped 0; count of bases not matched to a gene: 3. There are 16 residues in the CDR3. CDR1 is SGDLS, CDR2 YYNGEE, per germline. The CDR3 protein is CASSVADRVSGNTIYF. The CDR3 nucleotides are TGTGCCAGCAGCGTAGCTGACAGGGTCTCTGGAAACACCATATATTTT.

This chain links TRBV19 with TRBJ1-1; D is unresolved. Per the germline V gene, CDR1 is LNHDA and CDR2 is SQIVND (reference sequence). V was shortened by 3 bases and J by 8 bases, with 13 bases between the two germline ends. This CDR3 region has 13 residues. CDR3 amino acids: CASSIESAGEAFF. DNA for the CDR3: TGTGCCAGTAGTATTGAGAGCGCGGGGGAAGCTTTCTTT.

The sample holds a few counts of this clone. The genes are TRBV5-5 and TRBJ1-1; TRBD1 might be the D (6 bases). Germline values: CDR1 SGHKS, CDR2 YYEKEE (reference sequence). Trimming stripped 2 bases from V and 4 bases from J, with 12 bases between. The CDR3 has 14 residues. DNA for the CDR3: TGTGCCAGCAGCTTTAACAGGGTGGGCACTGAAGCTTTCTTT. Translation gives CASSFNRVGTEAFF.

This clone was recorded only once. The chain couples TRBV2 to TRBJ2-1, with TRBD2 matching over 9 bases. CDR3 size: 12 residues. Germline trimming cut 7 bases from V and 8 bases from J; bases unmatched to any gene: 3. CDR1 is SNHLY and CDR2 is FYNNEI in the germline V gene. The CDR3 here is CASKGTSYEQFF. CDR3 bases: TGTGCCAGCAAGGGGACTAGCTATGAGCAGTTCTTC.

The chain uses TRBV5-6 and TRBJ1-6; 7 bases agree with TRBD1. CDR1 is SGHDT and CDR2 is YYEEEE in the germline V gene. The length of the CDR3 is 15 residues. V lost 6 bases to trimming and J lost 8 bases; unmatched junction nucleotides: 11. This chain's CDR3 is CASTDFDRVDSPLHF. In DNA, the CDR3 is TGTGCCAGCACCGATTTTGACAGGGTTGATTCACCCCTCCACTTT.

V gene TRBV20-1 combines with J gene TRBJ1-1, with D uncertain. This CDR3 spans 11 amino acids. Trimming took 0 bases from V and 8 from J, leaving 7 bases between them. Germline CDR1 reads DFQATT; CDR2 reads SNEGSKA (reference sequence). Here the CDR3 DNA reads TGCAGTGCTAGAGACCCGGGGGAAGCTTTCTTT. Translated, it gives CSARDPGEAFF.

This chain connects TRBV11-2 to TRBJ2-2, with 9 bases that match TRBD2. Germline-derived CDR1 and CDR2 are SGHAT and FQNNGV. The V gene end was trimmed by 3 bases and the J gene end by 5 bases; junction bases not matched to a gene: 4. CDR3 size: 15 residues. Here the CDR3 reads CASSFLTSGTGELFF. CDR3 sequence (DNA): TGTGCCAGCAGCTTTTTGACTAGCGGTACCGGGGAGCTGTTTTTT.

This sequence joins TRBV5-5 and TRBJ1-2, with TRBD1 matching over 7 bases. Germline CDR1 SGHKS, CDR2 YYEKEE (reference sequence). V shed 2 bases, J shed 3 bases, and the junction held 7 bases outside the gene matches. This CDR3 comprises 15 residues. Written as DNA, the CDR3 is TGTGCCAGCAGCTTAGCCAGGGGGTGGGACTATGGCTACACCTTC. Residues: CASSLARGWDYGYTF. The full variable domain, its missing parts supplied by reference TRBV5-5 and TRBJ1-2, is DAGVTQSPTHLIKTRGQQVTLRCSPISGHKSVSWYQQVLGQGPQFIFQYYEKEERGRGNFPDRFSARQFPNYSSELNVNALLLGDSALYLCASSLARGWDYGYTFGSGTRLTVV.

The CDR3 DNA reads TGCGCCAGCAGCTTGGACAGAGGGAACACCATATATTTT. This sequence encodes CASSLDRGNTIYF. The chain has TRBV5-1 and TRBJ1-3; D remains ambiguous. There are 13 residues in the CDR3. In germline, CDR1 is SGHRS, CDR2 YFSETQ. V shed 0 bases and J shed 7 bases, with 8 bases lying between them.

This clone was counted once. The chain couples TRBV20-1 to TRBJ1-2, with TRBD1 identical over 10 bases. The V gene's germline CDR1 is DFQATT and CDR2 SNEGSKA (reference sequence). The ends lost 7 bases at V and 4 bases at J; junction bases unmatched: 0. The CDR3 contains 11 residues. The CDR3, as DNA: TGCAGTGGGACAGGGGGCTATGGCTACACCTTC. Translating it yields CSGTGGYGYTF.